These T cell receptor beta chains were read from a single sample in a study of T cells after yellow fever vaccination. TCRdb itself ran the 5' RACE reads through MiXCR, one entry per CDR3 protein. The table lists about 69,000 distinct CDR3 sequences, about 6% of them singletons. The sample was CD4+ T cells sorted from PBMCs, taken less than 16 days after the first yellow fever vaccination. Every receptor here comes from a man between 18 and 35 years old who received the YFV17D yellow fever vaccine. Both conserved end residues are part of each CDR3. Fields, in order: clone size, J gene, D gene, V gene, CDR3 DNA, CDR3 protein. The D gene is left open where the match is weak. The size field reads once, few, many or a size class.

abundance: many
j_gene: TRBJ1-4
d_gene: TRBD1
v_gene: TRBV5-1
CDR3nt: TGCGCCAGCAGCTTGGGGGCAGGGGGAGAAAAACTGTTTTTT
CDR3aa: CASSLGAGGEKLFF

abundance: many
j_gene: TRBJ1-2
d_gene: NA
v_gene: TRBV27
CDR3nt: TGTGCCAGCAGCTGGGGGGGGGACTATGGCTACACCTTC
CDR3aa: CASSWGGDYGYTF

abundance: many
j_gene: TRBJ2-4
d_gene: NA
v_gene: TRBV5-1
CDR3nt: TGCGCCAGCAGCTCCGGGACGAAGGGCATTCAGTACTTC
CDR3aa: CASSSGTKGIQYF

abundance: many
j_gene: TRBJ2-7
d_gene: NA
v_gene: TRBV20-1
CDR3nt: TGCAGTGCTGAGCTAGGACAAAGCAGGGGTTACGAGCAGTACTTC
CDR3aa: CSAELGQSRGYEQYF

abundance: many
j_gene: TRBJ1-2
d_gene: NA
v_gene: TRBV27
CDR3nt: TGTGCCAGCAGTCCCTCCCCTCAAGCTAACTATGGCTACACCTTC
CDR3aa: CASSPSPQANYGYTF

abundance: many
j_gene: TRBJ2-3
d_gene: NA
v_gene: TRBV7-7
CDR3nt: TGTGCTAGCAGCTTATCAGGGGTCGGGGATACGCAGTATTTT
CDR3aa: CASSLSGVGDTQYF

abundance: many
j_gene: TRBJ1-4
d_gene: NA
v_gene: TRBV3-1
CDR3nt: TGTGCCAGCAGCCAAGATCTCAGGGTTTCTAATGAAAAACTGTTTTTT
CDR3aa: CASSQDLRVSNEKLFF

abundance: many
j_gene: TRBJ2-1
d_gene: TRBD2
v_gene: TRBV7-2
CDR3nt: TGTGCCAGCAGCCCGTATCTGGCGGGGGGTGGGAATGAGCAGTTCTTC
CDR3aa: CASSPYLAGGGNEQFF

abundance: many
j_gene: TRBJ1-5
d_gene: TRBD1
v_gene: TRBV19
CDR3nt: TGTGCCAGTAGTATAGCCCGACAGGGGCGACAGCCCCAGCATTTT
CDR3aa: CASSIARQGRQPQHF

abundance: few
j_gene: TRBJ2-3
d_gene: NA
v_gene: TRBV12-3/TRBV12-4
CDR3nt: TGTGCCAGCACCCCGATCACCCTTAGCACAGATACGCAGTATTTT
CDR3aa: CASTPITLSTDTQYF

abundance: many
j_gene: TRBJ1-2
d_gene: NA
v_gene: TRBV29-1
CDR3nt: TGCAGCGTTTCCCAGAGTGGCTACACCTTC
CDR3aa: CSVSQSGYTF

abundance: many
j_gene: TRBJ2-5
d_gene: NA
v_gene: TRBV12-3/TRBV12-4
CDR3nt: TGTGCCAGCAGTTTATCACCGACAGAAGAGACCCAGTACTTC
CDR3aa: CASSLSPTEETQYF

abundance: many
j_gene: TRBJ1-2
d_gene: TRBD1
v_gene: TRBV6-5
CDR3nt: TGTGCCAGCAGCCCCGGGACAGTGCCTAACTATGGCTACACCTTC
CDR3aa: CASSPGTVPNYGYTF

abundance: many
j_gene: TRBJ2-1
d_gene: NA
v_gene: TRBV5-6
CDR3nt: TGTGCCAGCAGCTTGTTGGTACAAGCTACACGTGAGCAGTTCTTC
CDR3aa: CASSLLVQATREQFF

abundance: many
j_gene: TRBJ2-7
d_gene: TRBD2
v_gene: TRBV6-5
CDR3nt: TGTGCCAGCAACCAACTAGCGGGGGGCTACGAGCAGTACTTC
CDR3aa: CASNQLAGGYEQYF

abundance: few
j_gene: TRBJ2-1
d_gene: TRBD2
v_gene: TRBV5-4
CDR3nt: TGTGCCAGCAGTTTCCGACTAGCGGCCTCCAATGAGCAGTTCTTC
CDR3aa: CASSFRLAASNEQFF

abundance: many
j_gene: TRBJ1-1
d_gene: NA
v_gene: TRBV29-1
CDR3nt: TGCAGCGTCGCTCCGGGACACAAGTCTGAAGCTTTCTTT
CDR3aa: CSVAPGHKSEAFF

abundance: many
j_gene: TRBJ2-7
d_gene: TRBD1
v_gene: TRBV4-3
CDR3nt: TGCGCCAGCAGCCAAGATTGGTCAGGGGGCCCCTACGAGCAGTACTTC
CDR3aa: CASSQDWSGGPYEQYF

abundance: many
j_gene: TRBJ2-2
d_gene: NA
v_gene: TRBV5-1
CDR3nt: TGCGCCAGCACATTCCACACGAACACCGGGGAGCTGTTTTTT
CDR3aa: CASTFHTNTGELFF

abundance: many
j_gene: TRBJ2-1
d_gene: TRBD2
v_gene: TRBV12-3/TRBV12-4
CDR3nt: TGTGCCAGCAGTCCGGGGGGATCCAGCTCCTACAATGAGCAGTTCTTC
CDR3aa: CASSPGGSSSYNEQFF

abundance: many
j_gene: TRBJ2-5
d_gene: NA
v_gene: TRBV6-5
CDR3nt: TGTGCCAGCAGTTACTCTGGCCAGACCCAGTACTTC
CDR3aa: CASSYSGQTQYF

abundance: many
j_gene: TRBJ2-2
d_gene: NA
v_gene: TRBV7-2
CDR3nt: TGTGCCAGCAGCCTCCCTACAGAGACCGGGGAGCTGTTTTTT
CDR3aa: CASSLPTETGELFF